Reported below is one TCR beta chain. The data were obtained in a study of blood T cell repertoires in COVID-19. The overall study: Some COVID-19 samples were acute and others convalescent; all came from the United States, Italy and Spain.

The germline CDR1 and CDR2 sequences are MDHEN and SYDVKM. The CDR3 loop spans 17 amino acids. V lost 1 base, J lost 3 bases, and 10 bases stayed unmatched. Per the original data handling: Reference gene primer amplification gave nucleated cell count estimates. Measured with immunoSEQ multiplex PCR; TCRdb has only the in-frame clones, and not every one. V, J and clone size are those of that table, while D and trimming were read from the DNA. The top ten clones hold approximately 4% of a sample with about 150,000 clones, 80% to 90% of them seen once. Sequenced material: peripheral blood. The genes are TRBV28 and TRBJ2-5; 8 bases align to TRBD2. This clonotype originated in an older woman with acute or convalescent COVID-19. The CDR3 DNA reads TGTGCCAGCAGTTTATTGAACTGGCGGGAGGTTAAAGAGACCCAGTACTTC. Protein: CASSLLNWREVKETQYF.